What follows are 19 T cell receptor beta chains derived from one specimen sequenced in a study of shared clonotypes between healthy human individuals. Clones were sequenced by immunoSEQ multiplex PCR, and TCRdb holds only the in-frame ones, with some missing. Seen here are millions of clones, roughly 94% observed once, and the top ten hold 1.1%. Naive CD8 isolation took CD45RO-negative cells positively selected for CCR7 and excluded terminally differentiated effector memory CD45RA+ cells. Sequenced input: naive CD8+ T cells sorted from blood. The receptors here all came from a man younger than 30 in good health.

This chain uses TRBV6-5 with TRBJ1-1; TRBD1 aligns across 7 bases. Trimming took 6 bases from V and 0 from J; bases not matched to a gene: 4. Germline V lookup: CDR1 MNHEY, CDR2 SVGAGI. The CDR3 runs 14 residues. The CDR3 loop is CASRIQGLNTEAFF. The CDR3 DNA sequence: TGTGCCAGCAGGATACAGGGGCTGAACACTGAAGCTTTCTTT.

This chain links TRBV7-8 with TRBJ1-5; D is unclear. Germline V lookup: CDR1 SGHVS, CDR2 FQNEAQ. Trimming stripped 5 bases from V and 2 bases from J, with 7 bases between. The CDR3 covers 13 residues. CDR3 bases: TGTGCCAGCAGCCCGACGGGCAATCAGCCCCAGCATTTT. Its translation: CASSPTGNQPQHF. Full variable domain (rest looked up from reference TRBV7-8 and TRBJ1-5): GAGVSQSPRYKVAKRGQDVALRCDPISGHVSLFWYQQALGQGPEFLTYFQNEAQLDKSGLPSDRFFAERPEGSVSTLKIQRTQQEDSAVYLCASSPTGNQPQHFGDGTRLSIL.

J is TRBJ2-1 and V is TRBV4-1; D is uncertain. The ends were cut back, 5 bases at V and 7 bases at J, with 6 bases in the middle. CDR1 MGHRA and CDR2 YSYEKL come from the germline V gene. The length of the CDR3 is 11 residues. Here the CDR3 DNA reads TGCGCCAGCAGCGAAACGAATGAGCAGTTCTTC. This gives the protein CASSETNEQFF.

The sample holds one count of this clone. V gene TRBV2 combines with J gene TRBJ2-3; D is possibly TRBD2 (5 bases). This CDR3 region has 16 residues. Germline V gene sequence: CDR1 SNHLY, CDR2 FYNNEI. Trimming left V 6 bases short and J 5 bases short, with 21 bases between. DNA of the CDR3: TGTGCCAGCAGCCGCTTAAGCGGCCGTTCGAAAGATACGCAGTATTTT. This encodes CASSRLSGRSKDTQYF.

This clone was seen once. The chain couples TRBV5-6 to TRBJ1-5; no clear D gene. The CDR3 sequence is 12 residues long. Germline assignment: CDR1 SGHDT and CDR2 YYEEEE. V was cut by 2 bases and J by 5 bases, with 5 bases left in between. As DNA, the CDR3 is TGTGCCAGCAGCTTTTTCGATCAGCCCCAGCATTTT. Translation: CASSFFDQPQHF.

V usage is TRBV7-9 and J usage is TRBJ2-1; 12 bases fit TRBD2. This CDR3 spans 15 amino acids. Germline CDR1 reads SEHNR; CDR2 reads FQNEAQ (reference sequence). V lost 5 bases to trimming and J lost 9 bases; unmatched junction nucleotides: 8. This CDR3 reads CASSPPLAGGLEQFF. The CDR3 DNA reads TGTGCCAGCAGCCCACCCCTAGCGGGAGGGCTTGAGCAGTTCTTC. Full variable domain (outside the CDR3, taken from reference TRBV7-9 and TRBJ2-1): DTGVSQNPRHKITKRGQNVTFRCDPISEHNRLYWYRQTLGQGPEFLTYFQNEAQLEKSRLLSDRFSAERPKGSFSTLEIQRTEQGDSAMYLCASSPPLAGGLEQFFGPGTRLTVL.

V and J are TRBV4-1 and TRBJ2-5, with no clear D. The CDR3 is 15 residues long. V lost 4 bases, J lost 2 bases, and 14 bases lay in between. The germline gives CDR1 MGHRA, CDR2 YSYEKL. The CDR3 spells CASSPGTKIQETQYF. The CDR3 coding sequence is TGCGCCAGCAGCCCTGGCACGAAAATACAAGAGACCCAGTACTTC.

This sequence joins TRBV10-1 and TRBJ2-2; 7 nucleotides agree with TRBD1. With V trimmed by 9 bases and J by 4 bases, 5 bases remained unmatched. The CDR3 has 13 residues. The germline gives CDR1 WNHNN, CDR2 SYGVQD (reference sequence). In DNA, the CDR3 is TGCGCCAGTCAGACAGGGTTCACCGGGGAGCTGTTTTTT. Protein sequence: CASQTGFTGELFF.

This sequence joins TRBV2 and TRBJ2-7; D is unresolved. The length of the CDR3 is 14 residues. Germline CDR1 SNHLY, CDR2 FYNNEI. V shed 2 bases and J shed 1 base, with 9 bases lying between them. The chain's CDR3 is CASSEQPLSYEQYF. In nucleotides, the CDR3 is TGTGCCAGCAGTGAACAACCTCTTTCCTACGAGCAGTACTTC.

The V gene is TRBV7-2, the J gene TRBJ1-2; 7 positions match TRBD1. J gave up 2 bases and V 6 bases, and 3 bases lay outside the gene matches. CDR3 length equals 13 residues. Germline V CDR1 and CDR2: SGHTA, FQGNSA. CDR3: CASRPTGNYGYTF. CDR3 nucleotide sequence: TGTGCCAGCAGGCCGACAGGGAACTATGGCTACACCTTC. Full variable domain (missing parts from reference TRBV7-2 and TRBJ1-2): GAGVSQSPSNKVTEKGKDVELRCDPISGHTALYWYRQSLGQGLEFLIYFQGNSAPDKSGLPSDRFSAERTGGSVSTLTIQRTQQEDSAVYLCASRPTGNYGYTFGSGTRLTVV.

The chain recombines TRBV2 with TRBJ2-7, with 8 bases matching TRBD1. Losses at the gene ends were 3 bases for V and 4 bases for J; bases not matched to a gene: 2. The CDR3 spans 13 residues. Per germline, CDR1 SNHLY and CDR2 FYNNEI. The chain's CDR3 is CASSEGQVYEQYF. In DNA form, the CDR3 reads TGTGCCAGCAGTGAGGGACAGGTGTACGAGCAGTACTTC. Based on the CDR3 plus reference TRBV2 and TRBJ2-7, the full variable domain is EPEVTQTPSHQVTQMGQEVILRCVPISNHLYFYWYRQILGQKVEFLVSFYNNEISEKSEIFDDQFSVERPDGSNFTLKIRSTKLEDSAMYFCASSEGQVYEQYFGPGTRLTVT.

The rearrangement uses TRBV11-3 and TRBJ2-5; D is unclear. CDR3 length: 13 amino acids. V lost 0 bases and J 4 bases, leaving 6 bases between the germline ends. Germline CDR1 reads SGHNT; CDR2 reads YENEEA. Here the CDR3 reads CASSLDDGETQYF. Written as DNA, the CDR3 is TGTGCCAGCAGCTTAGATGACGGAGAGACCCAGTACTTC.

The chain joins TRBV7-9 to TRBJ2-1; D is perhaps TRBD2 (6 bases). The CDR3 runs 14 residues. The ends were cut back, 2 bases at V and 5 bases at J, with 10 bases in the middle. Germline V gene data show CDR1 as SEHNR and CDR2 as FQNEAQ (reference sequence). The CDR3 reads CASSLSGSNNEQFF. The DNA of the CDR3 is TGTGCCAGCAGCTTATCCGGGAGTAACAATGAGCAGTTCTTC. The complete variable domain, with remaining parts taken from reference TRBV7-9 and TRBJ2-1, reads DTGVSQNPRHKITKRGQNVTFRCDPISEHNRLYWYRQTLGQGPEFLTYFQNEAQLEKSRLLSDRFSAERPKGSFSTLEIQRTEQGDSAMYLCASSLSGSNNEQFFGPGTRLTVL.

The chain links TRBV29-1 to TRBJ2-2; perhaps TRBD2 as D (5 bases). V lost 4 bases to trimming and J lost 1 base, with 10 bases between them. Germline V CDR1 and CDR2: SQVTM, ANQGSEA. The CDR3 runs 14 residues. CDR3 sequence (DNA): TGCAGCGTTGCGCGACGGGAGAACACCGGGGAGCTGTTTTTT. Its translation is CSVARRENTGELFF.

On this clone itself: Other DNA variants within this sample encode the same CDR3. The V call is TRBV28, the J call TRBJ2-2, with D possibly being TRBD2 (5 bases). Germline lookup yields CDR1 MDHEN and CDR2 SYDVKM. CDR3 length: 14 residues. The V end was cut by 2 bases, the J end by 1 base, with 5 bases between. The DNA of the CDR3 is TGTGCCAGCAGTTTAGGAGGGAACACCGGGGAGCTGTTTTTT. Translating gives CASSLGGNTGELFF.

The V and J genes are TRBV7-8 and TRBJ2-3; 11 bases line up with TRBD2. With V trimmed by 5 bases and J by 5 bases, 9 bases remained unmatched. CDR3 length equals 16 residues. Germline lookup yields CDR1 SGHVS and CDR2 FQNEAQ. CDR3 amino acids: CASSPGLAEGVDTQYF. The CDR3 coding sequence is TGTGCCAGCAGCCCGGGACTAGCGGAGGGGGTAGATACGCAGTATTTT.

This clone was detected only a few times. The chain uses TRBV7-6 and TRBJ2-2; D is undetermined. The CDR3 has 13 residues. The germline V and J ends were trimmed by 5 bases and 6 bases, with 10 bases remaining between them. CDR1 SGHVS and CDR2 FNYEAQ come from the germline V gene. CDR3 protein: CASSNLEPGELFF. DNA for the CDR3: TGTGCCAGCAGCAACTTAGAACCCGGGGAGCTGTTTTTT.

This sequence joins TRBV30 and TRBJ1-1, with 7 bases fitting TRBD1. Germline-derived CDR1 and CDR2 are GTSNPN and SVGIG (reference sequence). V was clipped by 0 bases and J by 1 base; unmatched bases: 2. The CDR3 spans 14 residues. This CDR3 reads CAWSVGGWNTEAFF. CDR3 coding DNA: TGTGCCTGGAGTGTAGGGGGCTGGAACACTGAAGCTTTCTTT.

The chain recombines TRBV11-2 with TRBJ1-6, with TRBD1 as a possible D gene (6 bases). The CDR3 contains 14 residues. Germline loops: CDR1 SGHAT, CDR2 FQNNGV. V was clipped by 6 bases and J by 11 bases, with 17 bases between them. This chain's CDR3 is CASRKGGSGAPLHF. DNA for the CDR3: TGTGCCAGCAGGAAGGGGGGATCCGGGGCACCCCTCCACTTT.